This T cell receptor (beta chain) was sequenced during a study of T cell responses to AZD1222 COVID-19 vaccine. Sequencing was performed with immunoSEQ multiplex PCR; in TCRdb, only in-frame clones are kept and a portion is missing. The sample lists 95,000 to 150,000 clones, 92% occurring once. V lost 0 bases, J lost 0 bases, and 22 bases lay in between. Germline CDR1 is SGHRS and CDR2 is YFSETQ. CDR3 length equals 20 residues. The sample here was peripheral blood, taken on day 0 of AZD1222 vaccination. The TCR comes from an adult in good health. V gene TRBV5-1 combines with J gene TRBJ1-5, with D hard to call. CDR3 protein: CASSLALLARTDYSNQPQHF. The CDR3 nucleotides read TGCGCCAGCAGCTTGGCCCTCCTTGCAAGGACGGACTATAGCAATCAGCCCCAGCATTTT.